This T cell receptor (beta chain) was sequenced during a study of post-analysis software for immune sequencing data. Across the study: Both relapsing-remitting and secondary progressive multiple sclerosis featured among the disease courses, as did progressive-relapsing multiple sclerosis.

A remark on this clonotype: Its antigen is unknown.

CDR1 SGHDT and CDR2 YYEEEE come from the germline V gene. This CDR3 contains 17 residues. J gave up 1 base and V 2 bases, and 10 bases lay outside the gene matches. Libraries were made from TCR beta cDNA, and they carried unique molecular identifiers. TCRdb reprocessed the PCR reads with MiXCR, giving one entry per CDR3 protein. The table shows over 150,000 distinct CDR3 sequences, with 30% occurring only once. General observations from the study: With TRBV5-6, TRBV5-1 and TRBV20-1 included, several TRBV segments were more frequent in patients than in controls.

The V and J genes are TRBV5-6 and TRBJ1-2; 8 positions match TRBD1. The sample comprised blood. This receptor was identified in a girl between 5 and 17 years old with multiple sclerosis. The CDR3 region is CASSLPGQGHHNYGYTF. Here the CDR3 DNA reads TGTGCCAGCAGCTTACCCGGACAGGGCCACCATAACTATGGCTACACCTTC.